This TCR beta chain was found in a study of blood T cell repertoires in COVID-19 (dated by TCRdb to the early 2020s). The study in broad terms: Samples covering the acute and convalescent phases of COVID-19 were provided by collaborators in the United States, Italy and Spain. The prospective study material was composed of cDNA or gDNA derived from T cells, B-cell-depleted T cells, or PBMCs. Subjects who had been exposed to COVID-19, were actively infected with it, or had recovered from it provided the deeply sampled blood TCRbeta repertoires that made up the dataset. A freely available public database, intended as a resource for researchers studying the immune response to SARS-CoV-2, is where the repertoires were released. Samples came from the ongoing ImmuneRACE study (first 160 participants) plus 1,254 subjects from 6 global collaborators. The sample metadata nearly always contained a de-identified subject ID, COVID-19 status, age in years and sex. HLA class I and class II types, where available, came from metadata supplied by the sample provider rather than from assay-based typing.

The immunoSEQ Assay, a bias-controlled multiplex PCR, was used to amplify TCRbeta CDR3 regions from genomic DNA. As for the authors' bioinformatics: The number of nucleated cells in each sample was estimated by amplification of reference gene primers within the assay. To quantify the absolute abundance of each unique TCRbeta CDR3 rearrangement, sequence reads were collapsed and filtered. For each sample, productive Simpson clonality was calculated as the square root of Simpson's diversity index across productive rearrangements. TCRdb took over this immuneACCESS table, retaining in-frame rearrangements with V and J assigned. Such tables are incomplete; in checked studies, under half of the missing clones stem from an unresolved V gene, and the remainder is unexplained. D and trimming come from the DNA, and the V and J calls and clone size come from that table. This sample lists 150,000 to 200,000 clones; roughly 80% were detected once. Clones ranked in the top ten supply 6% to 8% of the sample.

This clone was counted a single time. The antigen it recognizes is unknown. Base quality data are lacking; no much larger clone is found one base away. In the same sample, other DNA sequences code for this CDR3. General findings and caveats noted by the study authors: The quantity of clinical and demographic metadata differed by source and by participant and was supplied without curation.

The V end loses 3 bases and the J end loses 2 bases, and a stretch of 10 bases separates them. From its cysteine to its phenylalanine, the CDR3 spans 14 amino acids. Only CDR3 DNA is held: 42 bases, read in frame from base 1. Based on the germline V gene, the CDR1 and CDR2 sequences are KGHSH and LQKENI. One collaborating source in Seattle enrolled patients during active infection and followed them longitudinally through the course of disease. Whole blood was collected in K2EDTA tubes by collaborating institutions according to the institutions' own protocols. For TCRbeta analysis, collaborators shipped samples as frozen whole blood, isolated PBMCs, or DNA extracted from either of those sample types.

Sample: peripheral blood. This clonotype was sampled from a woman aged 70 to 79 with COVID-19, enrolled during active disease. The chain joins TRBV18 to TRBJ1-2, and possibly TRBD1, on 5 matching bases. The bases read TGTGCCAGCTCACCCGGACAAGGAAACTATGGCTACACCTTC. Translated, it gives CASSPGQGNYGYTF.